The 15 T cell receptor beta chains reported below all come from one sample, sequenced in a study of blood T cells in healthy people across ages (dated by TCRdb to 2015 to 2017). Receptor amplification or capture employed 5' RACE. The instrument was an Illumina HiSeq 2500. The second PCR ran for roughly 7 to 11 cycles and used a J-beta primer mix along with a sample-barcoded 5' primer. TCRdb passed the public sequencing reads through fastp at Q25 and MiXCR, retaining productive beta sequences. Merged by CDR3 protein, the rows form single entries marked with the most common genes and DNA. The sample table records about 720,000 distinct CDR3 sequences; 20% to 30% of these occur just once. The top ten clonotypes cover more than 3% of the sample. These data also formed part of another study, on T cells of mothers and their children.

Specimen: blood. The receptors were gathered from a boy younger than 18 in good health.

This clonotype came up a few times. The gene calls are TRBV7-3 and TRBJ2-5, with 8 bases that match TRBD2. Near its end, the DNA agrees better with TRBJ2-7, so the J call may be wrong. Per the germline V gene, CDR1 is SGHTA and CDR2 is FQGTGA. This CDR3 is 15 amino acids long. The CDR3 coding sequence is TGTGCCAGCAGCTTCGGGGGGGGCCGCTCCTACGAGCAGTACTTC. Translation: CASSFGGGRSYEQYF.

The DNA for the CDR3 is TGCGCCAGCAGCACCTCCGGTGGACTAACAATTCAAGCTTTCTTT. It yields the protein CASSTSGGLTIQAFF. This chain joins TRBV5-1 and TRBJ1-1; D is unresolved. This CDR3 has 15 residues. The germline V and J ends were trimmed by 4 bases and 9 bases, with 22 bases remaining between them. Per germline, CDR1 SGHRS and CDR2 YFSETQ. Complete variable domain (other parts from reference TRBV5-1 and TRBJ1-1): KAGVTQTPRYLIKTRGQQVTLSCSPISGHRSVSWYQQTPGQGLQFLFEYFSETQRNKGNFPGRFSGRQFSNSRSEMNVSTLELGDSALYLCASSTSGGLTIQAFFGQGTRLTVV.

The chain employs TRBV3-1 and TRBJ1-2; tentatively, D is TRBD1 (5 bases). The CDR3 runs to 15 residues. Germline V gene lookup returns CDR1 LGHDT and CDR2 YNNKEL (reference sequence). V lost 4 bases and J 0 bases, leaving 12 bases between the germline ends. The CDR3 DNA reads as TGTGCCAGCAGCCGCCGGGGAGGGGCTAACTATGGCTACACCTTC. As protein: CASSRRGGANYGYTF. The full variable domain, rest sourced from reference TRBV3-1 and TRBJ1-2, is DTAVSQTPKYLVTQMGNDKSIKCEQNLGHDTMYWYKQDSKKFLKIMFSYNNKELIINETVPNRFSPKSPDKAHLNLHINSLELGDSAVYFCASSRRGGANYGYTFGSGTRLTVV.

Only a few counts were recorded for this clonotype. This rearrangement joins TRBV29-1 to TRBJ2-1; D is unclear. V was clipped by 7 bases and J by 6 bases, with 10 bases between them. The CDR3 has 11 residues. Germline CDR1 SQVTM, CDR2 ANQGSEA. The CDR3, as DNA: TGCAGCGCTCGGAACGGCAATGAGCAGTTCTTC. Translated: CSARNGNEQFF.

The CDR3: CASSETSGGGMDTQYF. DNA for the CDR3: TGTGCCAGCAGCGAGACTAGCGGGGGGGGGATGGATACGCAGTATTTT. The chain has TRBV2 and TRBJ2-3; TRBD2 matches at 14 bases. Per the germline V gene, CDR1 is SNHLY and CDR2 is FYNNEI. The CDR3 extends over 16 amino acids. J was trimmed by 6 bases and V by 6 bases; bases with no gene match: 8.

V is TRBV29-1 and J is TRBJ2-1; the D gene is possibly TRBD2 (5 bases). This CDR3 comprises 14 residues. The V end was cut by 8 bases, the J end by 4 bases, with 18 bases between. The germline V gene has CDR1 SQVTM and CDR2 ANQGSEA. CDR3 in DNA: TGCAGCAGGCATCCGGGGTCCGGGTACAATGAGCAGTTCTTC. Translated, it gives CSRHPGSGYNEQFF.

This clonotype was counted between two and nine times. The chain couples TRBV4-3 to TRBJ1-2; 7 positions match TRBD1. J was trimmed by 3 bases and V by 6 bases; bases with no gene match: 10. Germline-derived CDR1 and CDR2 are LGHNA and YSLEER. The CDR3 extends over 15 amino acids. The CDR3 DNA reads TGCGCCAGCAGAAAACAGGGGCCCGGAGACTATGGCTACACCTTC. As protein: CASRKQGPGDYGYTF.

J is TRBJ2-7 and V is TRBV15; possible D gene TRBD1, 5 bases. V dropped 0 bases and J dropped 2 bases, with 17 bases sitting between them. Germline V gives CDR1 LNHNV, CDR2 YYDKDF (reference sequence). This CDR3 has 17 residues. CDR3 sequence reads: CATSRDLWGRPPYEQYF. CDR3 sequence (DNA): TGTGCCACCAGCAGAGATCTTTGGGGCAGGCCCCCCTACGAGCAGTACTTC.

The chain carries TRBV29-1 and TRBJ2-1; TRBD2 aligns across 7 bases. The V gene end was trimmed by 7 bases and the J gene end by 2 bases; junction bases not matched to a gene: 8. Germline V gene sequence: CDR1 SQVTM, CDR2 ANQGSEA. The CDR3 sequence is 14 residues long. The CDR3 loop reads CSALRSGAYNEQFF. CDR3 DNA sequence: TGCAGCGCCCTGAGGAGCGGGGCCTACAATGAGCAGTTCTTC.

This clonotype was counted between two and nine times. The DNA for the CDR3 is TGTGCCAGCAGTCTTGGGATAGAAAAACTGTTTTTT. It is translated as CASSLGIEKLFF. The chain carries TRBV28 and TRBJ1-4; no definite D call. The V end was cut by 5 bases, the J end by 8 bases, with 9 bases between. This CDR3 is 12 amino acids long. CDR1 MDHEN and CDR2 SYDVKM come from the germline V gene. Combining the CDR3 with reference TRBV28 and TRBJ1-4 gives the whole variable domain DVKVTQSSRYLVKRTGEKVFLECVQDMDHENMFWYRQDPGLGLRLIYFSYDVKMKEKGDIPEGYSVSREKKERFSLILESASTNQTSMYLCASSLGIEKLFFGSGTQLSVL.

On this clonotype: An end of the junction differs from the germline gene, which may be a read error. This chain connects TRBV29-1 to TRBJ1-1, with no clear D. Germline V gene data show CDR1 as SQVTM and CDR2 as ANQGSEA. This CDR3 has 12 residues. In DNA, the CDR3 is TGCAGCTCGCTCATGGGGAACACTGAAGCTCTCTTT. Encoded protein: CSSLMGNTEALF.

The chain carries TRBV27 and TRBJ2-1; D is uncertain. V lost 4 bases to trimming and J lost 3 bases, with 13 bases between them. The germline V gene has CDR1 MNHEY and CDR2 SMNVEV (reference sequence). CDR3 length equals 15 residues. The CDR3 loop is CASSSTRTGYNEQFF. The CDR3 nucleotides read TGTGCCAGCAGTTCCACTCGGACGGGCTACAATGAGCAGTTCTTC.

This chain connects TRBV7-9 to TRBJ1-1, with unresolved D. Germline-derived CDR1 and CDR2 are SEHNR and FQNEAQ (reference sequence). The V end lost 5 bases, the J end lost 4 bases, and 17 bases lay between the germline ends. This CDR3 has 15 residues. CDR3 in amino acids: CASSPRPPPGTEAFF. The CDR3 DNA sequence: TGTGCCAGCAGCCCACGACCGCCTCCCGGCACTGAAGCTTTCTTT.

Concerning this clonotype: Given the absence of the conserved phenylalanine or tryptophan at the CDR3 end, a read error is likely. The chain carries TRBV7-9 and TRBJ1-2; weak D call: TRBD1 (6 bases). The CDR3 sequence is 15 residues long. With 5 bases removed from V and 5 bases from J, the gap between germline ends came to 18 bases. CDR1 and CDR2 (germline): SEHNR, FQNEAQ (reference sequence). The CDR3 bases are TGTGCCAGCAGCCCCGAGACAAGGGGGACTTATGGCTACACCCTC. It codes for CASSPETRGTYGYTL.

This chain links TRBV6-5 with TRBJ2-3; 11 positions agree with TRBD2. The CDR3 extends over 17 amino acids. Germline trimming cut 0 bases from V and 5 bases from J; bases unmatched to any gene: 7. Per the germline V gene, CDR1 is MNHEY and CDR2 is SVGAGI. CDR3 residues: CASSYSLAGGLEDTQYF. Written as DNA, the CDR3 is TGTGCCAGCAGTTACTCGTTAGCGGGAGGGTTGGAAGATACGCAGTATTTT.